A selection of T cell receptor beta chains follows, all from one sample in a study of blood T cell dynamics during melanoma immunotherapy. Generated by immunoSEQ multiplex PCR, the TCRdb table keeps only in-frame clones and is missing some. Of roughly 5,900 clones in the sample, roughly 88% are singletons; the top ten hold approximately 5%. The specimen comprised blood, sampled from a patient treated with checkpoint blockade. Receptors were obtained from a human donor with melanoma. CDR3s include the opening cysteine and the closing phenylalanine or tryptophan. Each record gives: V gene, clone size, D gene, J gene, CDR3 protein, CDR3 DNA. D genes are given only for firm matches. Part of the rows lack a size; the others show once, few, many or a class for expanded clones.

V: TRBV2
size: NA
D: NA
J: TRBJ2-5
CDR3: CASNADVGTQYF
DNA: TGTGCCAGCAACGCGGACGTAGGGACCCAGTACTTC

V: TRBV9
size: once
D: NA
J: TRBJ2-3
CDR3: CASSVKAGTDTQYF
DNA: TGTGCCAGCAGCGTCAAGGCGGGGACAGATACGCAGTATTTT

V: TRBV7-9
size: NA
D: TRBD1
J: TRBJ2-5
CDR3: CASSAVPGQGGETQYF
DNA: TGTGCCAGCAGCGCAGTCCCGGGACAGGGTGGAGAGACCCAGTACTTC

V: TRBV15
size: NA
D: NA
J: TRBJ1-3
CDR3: CATSRDQAGKGHTIYF
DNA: TGTGCCACCAGCAGAGATCAGGCGGGGAAGGGCCACACCATATATTTT

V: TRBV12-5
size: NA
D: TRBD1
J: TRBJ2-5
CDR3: CASGEQGAETQYF
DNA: TGTGCTAGTGGAGAACAGGGGGCGGAGACCCAGTACTTC

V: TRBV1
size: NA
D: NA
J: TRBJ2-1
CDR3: CTSSQRGRGAYNEQFF
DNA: TGCACCAGCAGCCAAAGGGGGCGGGGGGCCTACAATGAGCAGTTCTTC

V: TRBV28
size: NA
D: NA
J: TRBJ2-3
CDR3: CASSPLDRTTDTQYF
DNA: TGTGCCAGCAGTCCACTCGACAGGACCACAGATACGCAGTATTTT

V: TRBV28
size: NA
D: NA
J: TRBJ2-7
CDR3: CATLTPPYEQYF
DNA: TGTGCCACCCTAACCCCCCCCTACGAGCAGTACTTC

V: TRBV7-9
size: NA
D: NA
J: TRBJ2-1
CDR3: CASTDRYNEQFF
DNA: TGTGCCAGCACCGACAGGTACAATGAGCAGTTCTTC

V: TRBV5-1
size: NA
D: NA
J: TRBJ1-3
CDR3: CASSFDGGSGNTIYF
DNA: TGCGCCAGCAGCTTCGACGGCGGTTCTGGAAACACCATATATTTT

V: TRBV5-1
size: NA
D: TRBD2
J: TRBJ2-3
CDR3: CASSPPLAGGPDTQYF
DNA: TGCGCCAGCAGCCCTCCGTTGGCGGGGGGCCCAGATACGCAGTATTTT

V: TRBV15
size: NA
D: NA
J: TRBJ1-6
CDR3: CATSRDRAYNSPLHF
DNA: TGTGCCACCAGCAGAGACAGGGCCTATAATTCACCCCTCCACTTT

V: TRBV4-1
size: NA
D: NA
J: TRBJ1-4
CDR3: CASSHPRTTNEKLFF
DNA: TGCGCCAGCAGCCACCCCCGCACAACTAATGAAAAACTGTTTTTT

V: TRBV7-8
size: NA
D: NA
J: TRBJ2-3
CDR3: CASSLAGTSTDTQYF
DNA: TGTGCCAGCAGCTTAGCAGGGACCAGCACAGATACGCAGTATTTT

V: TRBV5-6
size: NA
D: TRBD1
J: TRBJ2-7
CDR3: CASSPRDREYLRHEQYF
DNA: TGTGCCAGCAGCCCCCGGGACAGGGAATACTTACGCCACGAGCAGTACTTC

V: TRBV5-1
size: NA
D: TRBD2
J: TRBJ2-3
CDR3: CASTLGGGPRTDTQYF
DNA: TGCGCCAGCACCCTCGGGGGGGGCCCCCGCACAGATACGCAGTATTTT

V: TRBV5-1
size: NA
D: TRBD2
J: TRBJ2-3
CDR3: CASSGGPSGGFTDTQYF
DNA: TGCGCCAGCAGCGGGGGTCCTAGCGGGGGTTTCACAGATACGCAGTATTTT

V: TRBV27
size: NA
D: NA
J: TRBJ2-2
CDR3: CASRHGSTGELFF
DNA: TGTGCCAGCAGGCACGGAAGCACCGGGGAGCTGTTTTTT

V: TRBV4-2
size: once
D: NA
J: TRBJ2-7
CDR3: CASSPQKSYEQYF
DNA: TGTGCCAGCAGCCCACAAAAAAGCTACGAGCAGTACTTC

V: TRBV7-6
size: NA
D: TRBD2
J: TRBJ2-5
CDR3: CASSRTTSGGARQETQYF
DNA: TGTGCCAGCAGCCGTACGACTAGCGGGGGGGCGCGTCAAGAGACCCAGTACTTC

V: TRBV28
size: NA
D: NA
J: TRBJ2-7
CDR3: CASSLFAFKVYEQYF
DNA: TGTGCCAGCAGTTTGTTTGCCTTCAAGGTCTACGAGCAGTACTTC

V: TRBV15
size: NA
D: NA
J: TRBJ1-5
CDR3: CATSKGGNYQPQHF
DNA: TGTGCCACCAGCAAGGGCGGGAACTATCAGCCCCAGCATTTT

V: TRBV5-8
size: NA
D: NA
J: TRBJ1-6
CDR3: CASSSARGQYNSPLHF
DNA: TGTGCCAGCAGCTCCGCCCGTGGGCAATATAATTCACCCCTCCACTTT

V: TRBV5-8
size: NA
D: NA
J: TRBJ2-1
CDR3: CASSLARVLNEQFF
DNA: TGTGCCAGCAGCTTGGCTAGGGTACTCAATGAGCAGTTCTTC

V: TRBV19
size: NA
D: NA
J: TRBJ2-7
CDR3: CAILGLDEQYF
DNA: TGTGCCATTCTTGGACTGGACGAGCAGTACTTC

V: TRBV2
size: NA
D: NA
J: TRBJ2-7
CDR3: CASSGEDRYEQYF
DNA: TGTGCCAGCAGTGGAGAAGACAGATACGAGCAGTACTTC

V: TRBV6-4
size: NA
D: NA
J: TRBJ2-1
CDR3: CASSMGGLNEQFF
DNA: TGTGCCAGCAGTATGGGGGGGCTCAATGAGCAGTTCTTC

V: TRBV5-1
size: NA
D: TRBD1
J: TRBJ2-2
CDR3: CASSVGTEGGELFF
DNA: TGCGCCAGCAGCGTCGGGACAGAAGGGGGGGAGCTGTTTTTT

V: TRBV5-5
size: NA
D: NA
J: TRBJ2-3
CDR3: CASSLRVGTDTQYF
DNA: TGTGCCAGCAGCCTCAGGGTGGGGACAGATACGCAGTATTTT

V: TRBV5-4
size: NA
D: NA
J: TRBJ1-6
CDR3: CASSSKSGRVDSPLHF
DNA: TGTGCCAGCAGCTCCAAGTCCGGCAGGGTGGACTCACCCCTCCACTTT

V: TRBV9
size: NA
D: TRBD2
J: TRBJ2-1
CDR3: CASSVGSGGAYEQFF
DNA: TGTGCCAGCAGCGTAGGGAGCGGGGGGGCCTATGAGCAGTTCTTC

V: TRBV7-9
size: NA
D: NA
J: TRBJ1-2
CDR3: CASSGGRPSYGYTF
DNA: TGTGCCAGCAGCGGGGGACGGCCAAGCTATGGCTACACCTTC

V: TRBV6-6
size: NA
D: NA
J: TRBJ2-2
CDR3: CASSYEGSAGELFF
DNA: TGTGCCAGCAGTTACGAGGGCTCAGCCGGGGAGCTGTTTTTT

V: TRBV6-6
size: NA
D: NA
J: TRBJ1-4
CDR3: CASSYGRTNEKLFF
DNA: TGTGCCAGCAGTTACGGGAGGACTAATGAAAAACTGTTTTTT

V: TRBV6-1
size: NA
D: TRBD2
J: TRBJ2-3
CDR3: CASSGSGSWGLTDTQYF
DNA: TGTGCCAGCAGTGGTAGCGGGTCCTGGGGTCTCACAGATACGCAGTATTTT

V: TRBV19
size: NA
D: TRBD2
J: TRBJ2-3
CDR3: CAISTSGGLSTDTQYF
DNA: TGTGCCATTTCGACTAGCGGGGGGTTGAGCACAGATACGCAGTATTTT

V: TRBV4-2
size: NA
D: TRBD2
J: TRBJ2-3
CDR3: CASSRFSAGGTDTQYF
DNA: TGTGCCAGCAGCCGCTTTTCAGCGGGGGGCACAGATACGCAGTATTTT

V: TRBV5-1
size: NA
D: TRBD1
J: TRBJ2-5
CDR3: CASSHSDRNQETQYF
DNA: TGCGCCAGCAGCCACTCGGACAGGAACCAAGAGACCCAGTACTTC

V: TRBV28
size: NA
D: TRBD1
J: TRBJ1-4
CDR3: CAIGRGPANEKLFF
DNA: TGTGCCATCGGGAGGGGGCCAGCTAATGAAAAACTGTTTTTT

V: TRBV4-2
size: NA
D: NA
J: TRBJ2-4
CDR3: CASSLSRRAKNIQYF
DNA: TGTGCCAGCAGCTTGTCGCGTCGAGCCAAAAACATTCAGTACTTC

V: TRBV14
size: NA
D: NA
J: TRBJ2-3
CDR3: CASSLLVTDTQYF
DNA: TGTGCCAGCAGCCTGCTTGTCACAGATACGCAGTATTTT

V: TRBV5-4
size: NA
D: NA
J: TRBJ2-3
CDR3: CASSLGPASSTDTQYF
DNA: TGTGCCAGCAGCTTGGGCCCGGCCTCTAGCACAGATACGCAGTATTTT

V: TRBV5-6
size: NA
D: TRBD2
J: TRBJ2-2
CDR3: CASSFLRTSGTTGELFF
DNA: TGTGCCAGCAGCTTCCTTCGGACTAGCGGGACGACCGGGGAGCTGTTTTTT

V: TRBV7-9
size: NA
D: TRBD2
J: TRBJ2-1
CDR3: CASSASGTMNEQFF
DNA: TGTGCCAGCAGCGCCTCCGGGACTATGAATGAGCAGTTCTTC

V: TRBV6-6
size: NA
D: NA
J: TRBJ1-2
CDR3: CASSYDQGIEAGYTF
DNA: TGTGCCAGCAGTTACGATCAGGGTATAGAGGCTGGCTACACCTTC

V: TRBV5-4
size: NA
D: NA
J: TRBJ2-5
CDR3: CASSLVREQETQYF
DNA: TGTGCCAGCAGCTTGGTCCGGGAACAAGAGACCCAGTACTTC

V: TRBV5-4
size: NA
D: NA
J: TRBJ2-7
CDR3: CASSLPDIEQYF
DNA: TGTGCCAGCAGCCTCCCCGACATTGAGCAGTACTTC

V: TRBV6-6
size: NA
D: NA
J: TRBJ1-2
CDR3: CASGGRSGGYTF
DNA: TGTGCCAGCGGGGGGCGTTCCGGTGGCTACACCTTC

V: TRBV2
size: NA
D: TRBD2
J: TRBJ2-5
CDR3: CASSEGPSGGETQYF
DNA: TGTGCCAGCAGTGAAGGTCCTAGCGGGGGAGAGACCCAGTACTTC